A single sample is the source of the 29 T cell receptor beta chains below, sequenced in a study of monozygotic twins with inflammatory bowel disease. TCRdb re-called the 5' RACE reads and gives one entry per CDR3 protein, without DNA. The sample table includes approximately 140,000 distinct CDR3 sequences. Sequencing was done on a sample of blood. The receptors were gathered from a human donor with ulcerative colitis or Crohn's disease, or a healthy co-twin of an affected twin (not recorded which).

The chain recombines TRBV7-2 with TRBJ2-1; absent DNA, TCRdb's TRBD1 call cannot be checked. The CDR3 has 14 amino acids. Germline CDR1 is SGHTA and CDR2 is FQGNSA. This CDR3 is CASSFKTGGSEQFF.

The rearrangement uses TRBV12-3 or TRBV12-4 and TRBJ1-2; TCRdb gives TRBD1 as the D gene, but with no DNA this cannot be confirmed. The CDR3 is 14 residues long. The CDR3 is CASSSGIMDYGYTF.

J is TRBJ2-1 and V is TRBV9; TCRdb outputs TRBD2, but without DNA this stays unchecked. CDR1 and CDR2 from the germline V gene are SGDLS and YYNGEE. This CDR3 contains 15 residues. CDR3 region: CASSVGGLSYNEQFF.

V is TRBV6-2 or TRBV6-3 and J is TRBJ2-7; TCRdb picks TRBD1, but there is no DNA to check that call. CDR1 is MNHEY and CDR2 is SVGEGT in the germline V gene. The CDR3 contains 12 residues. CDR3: CASSYGGLEQYF.

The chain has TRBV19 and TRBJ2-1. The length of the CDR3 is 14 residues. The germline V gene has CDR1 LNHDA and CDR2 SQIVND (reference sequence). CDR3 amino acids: CASRRKTRDNEQFF.

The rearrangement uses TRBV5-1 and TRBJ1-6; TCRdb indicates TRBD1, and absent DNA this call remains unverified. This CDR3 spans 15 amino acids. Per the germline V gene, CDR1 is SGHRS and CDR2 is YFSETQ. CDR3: CASSLRDTYNSPLHF. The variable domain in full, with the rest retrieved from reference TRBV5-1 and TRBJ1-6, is KAGVTQTPRYLIKTRGQQVTLSCSPISGHRSVSWYQQTPGQGLQFLFEYFSETQRNKGNFPGRFSGRQFSNSRSEMNVSTLELGDSALYLCASSLRDTYNSPLHFGNGTRLTVT.

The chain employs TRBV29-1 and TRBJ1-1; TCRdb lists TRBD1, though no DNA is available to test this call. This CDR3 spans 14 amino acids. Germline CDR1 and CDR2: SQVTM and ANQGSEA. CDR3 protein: CSVKTGGMNTEAFF.

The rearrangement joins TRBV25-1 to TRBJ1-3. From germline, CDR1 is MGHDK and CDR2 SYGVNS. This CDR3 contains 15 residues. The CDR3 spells CASQRRGYSGNTIYF. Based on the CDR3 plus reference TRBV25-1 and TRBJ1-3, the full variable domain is EADIYQTPRYLVIGTGKKITLECSQTMGHDKMYWYQQDPGMELHLIHYSYGVNSTEKGDLSSESTVSRIRTEHFPLTLESARPSHTSQYLCASQRRGYSGNTIYFGEGSWLTVV.

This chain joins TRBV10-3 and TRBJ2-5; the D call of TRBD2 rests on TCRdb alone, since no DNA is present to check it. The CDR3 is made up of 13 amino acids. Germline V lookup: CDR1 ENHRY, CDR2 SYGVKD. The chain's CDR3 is CAIMEGSQETQYF.

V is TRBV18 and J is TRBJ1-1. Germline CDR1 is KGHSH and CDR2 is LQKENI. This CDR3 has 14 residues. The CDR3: CASSQAGDSTEAFF. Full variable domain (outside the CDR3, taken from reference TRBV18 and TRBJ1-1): NAGVMQNPRHLVRRRGQEARLRCSPMKGHSHVYWYRQLPEEGLKFMVYLQKENIIDESGMPKERFSAEFPKEGPSILRIQQVVRGDSAAYFCASSQAGDSTEAFFGQGTRLTVV.

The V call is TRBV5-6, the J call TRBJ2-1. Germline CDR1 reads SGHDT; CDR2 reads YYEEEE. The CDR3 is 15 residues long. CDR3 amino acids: CASSLDPSGNNEQFF.

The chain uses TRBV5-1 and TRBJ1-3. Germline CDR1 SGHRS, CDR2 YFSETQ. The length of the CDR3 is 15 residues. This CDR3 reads CASSLGVQFGNTIYF.

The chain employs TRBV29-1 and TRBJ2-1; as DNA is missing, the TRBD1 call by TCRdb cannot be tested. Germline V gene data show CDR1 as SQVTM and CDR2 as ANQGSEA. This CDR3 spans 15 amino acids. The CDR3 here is CSVEAWDRPRAEQFF.

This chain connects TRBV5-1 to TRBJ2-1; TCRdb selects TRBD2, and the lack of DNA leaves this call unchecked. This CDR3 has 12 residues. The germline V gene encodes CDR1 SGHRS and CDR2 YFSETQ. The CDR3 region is CASVPRGGEQFF.

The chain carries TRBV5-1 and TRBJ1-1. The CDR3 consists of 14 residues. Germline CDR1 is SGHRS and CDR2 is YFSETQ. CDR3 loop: CASSLAQGITEAFF.

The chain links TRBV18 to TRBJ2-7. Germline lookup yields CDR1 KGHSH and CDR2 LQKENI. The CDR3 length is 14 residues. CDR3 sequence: CASSHRDSSYEQYF.

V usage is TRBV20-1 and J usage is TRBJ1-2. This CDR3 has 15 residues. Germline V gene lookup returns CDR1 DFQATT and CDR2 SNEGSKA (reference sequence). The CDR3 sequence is CSARVAIAAGYSYTF.

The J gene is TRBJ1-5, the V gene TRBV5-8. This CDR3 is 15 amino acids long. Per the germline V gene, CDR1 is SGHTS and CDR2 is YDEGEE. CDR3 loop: CASSLGRVGNQPQHF.

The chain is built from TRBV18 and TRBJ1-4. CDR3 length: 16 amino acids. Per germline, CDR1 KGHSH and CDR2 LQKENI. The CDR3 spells CASSPSGREGDEKLFF.

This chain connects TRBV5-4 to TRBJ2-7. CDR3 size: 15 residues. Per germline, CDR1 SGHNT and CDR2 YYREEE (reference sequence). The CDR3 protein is CASSLATGGFDEQYF. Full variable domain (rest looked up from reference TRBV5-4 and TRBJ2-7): ETGVTQSPTHLIKTRGQQVTLRCSSQSGHNTVSWYQQALGQGPQFIFQYYREEENGRGNFPPRFSGLQFPNYSSELNVNALELDDSALYLCASSLATGGFDEQYFGPGTRLTVT.

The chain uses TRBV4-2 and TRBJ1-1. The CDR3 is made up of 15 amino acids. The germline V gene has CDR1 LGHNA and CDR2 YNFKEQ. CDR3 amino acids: CASSQDGTANTEAFF.

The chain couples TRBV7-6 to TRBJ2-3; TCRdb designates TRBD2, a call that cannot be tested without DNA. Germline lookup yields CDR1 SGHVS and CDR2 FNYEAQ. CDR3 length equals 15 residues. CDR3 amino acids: CASSEGTLRTDTQYF.

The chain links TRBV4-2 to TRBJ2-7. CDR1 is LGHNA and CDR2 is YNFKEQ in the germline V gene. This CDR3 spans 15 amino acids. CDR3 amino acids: CASSQDLPVSYEQYF.

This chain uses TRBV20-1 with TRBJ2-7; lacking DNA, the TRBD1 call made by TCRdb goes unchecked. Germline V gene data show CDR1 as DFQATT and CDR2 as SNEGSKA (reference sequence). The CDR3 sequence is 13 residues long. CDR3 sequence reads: CSASGGYAYEQYF.

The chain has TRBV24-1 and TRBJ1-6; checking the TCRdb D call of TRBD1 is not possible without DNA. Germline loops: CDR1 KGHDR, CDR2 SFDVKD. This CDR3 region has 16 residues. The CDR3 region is CATSDLEDRGLSPLHF.

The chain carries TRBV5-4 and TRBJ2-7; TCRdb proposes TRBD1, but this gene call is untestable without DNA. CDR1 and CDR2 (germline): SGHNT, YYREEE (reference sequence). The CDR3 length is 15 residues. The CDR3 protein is CASSLGGQGGFEQYF. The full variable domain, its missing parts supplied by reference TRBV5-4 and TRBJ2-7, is ETGVTQSPTHLIKTRGQQVTLRCSSQSGHNTVSWYQQALGQGPQFIFQYYREEENGRGNFPPRFSGLQFPNYSSELNVNALELDDSALYLCASSLGGQGGFEQYFGPGTRLTVT.

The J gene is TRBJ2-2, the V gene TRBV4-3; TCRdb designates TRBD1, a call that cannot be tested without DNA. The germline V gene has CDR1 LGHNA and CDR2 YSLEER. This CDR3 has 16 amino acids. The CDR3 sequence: CASSQDGTENTGELFF.

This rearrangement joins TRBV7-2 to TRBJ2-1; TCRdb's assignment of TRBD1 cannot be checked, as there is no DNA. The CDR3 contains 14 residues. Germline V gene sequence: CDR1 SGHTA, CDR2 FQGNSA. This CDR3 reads CASSWGGARNEQFF. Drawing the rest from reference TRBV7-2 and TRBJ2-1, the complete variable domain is GAGVSQSPSNKVTEKGKDVELRCDPISGHTALYWYRQSLGQGLEFLIYFQGNSAPDKSGLPSDRFSAERTGGSVSTLTIQRTQQEDSAVYLCASSWGGARNEQFFGPGTRLTVL.

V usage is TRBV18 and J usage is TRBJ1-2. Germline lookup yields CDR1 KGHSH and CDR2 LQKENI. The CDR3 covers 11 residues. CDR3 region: CASSPDYGYTF.